A single sample is the source of the 8 T cell receptor beta chains below, sequenced in a study of blood T cells in healthy people across ages. Combining a sample-barcoded 5' primer with a J-beta primer mix, a second PCR ran for roughly 6 to 11 cycles. TCRdb reanalysed the 5' RACE reads using MiXCR and keeps one entry per CDR3 protein. Altogether about 1.7 million distinct CDR3 sequences are present, 28% being singletons, with the ten largest covering roughly 8.2%. The specimen was blood. These receptors were collected from a woman between 25 and 40 years old in good health.

J is TRBJ2-7 and V is TRBV7-9; a possible D gene is TRBD1 (6 bases). The CDR3 is 15 amino acids. Germline CDR1 SEHNR, CDR2 FQNEAQ (reference sequence). Trimming left V 2 bases short and J 7 bases short, with 18 bases between. Here the CDR3 DNA reads TGTGCCAGCAGCTTACCAGGGGATGCCTACAATGAGCAGTACTTC. Its translation: CASSLPGDAYNEQYF.

V usage is TRBV29-1 and J usage is TRBJ1-4; a possible D gene is TRBD1 (5 bases). Trimming pared 7 bases from V and 5 bases from J, leaving 14 bases between. This CDR3 has 13 amino acids. Per germline, CDR1 SQVTM and CDR2 ANQGSEA. CDR3 bases: TGCAGCGGTGGGGGACGGCCGAATGAAAAACTGTTTTTT. It codes for CSGGGRPNEKLFF. The variable domain in full, completed from reference TRBV29-1 and TRBJ1-4, reads SAVISQKPSRDICQRGTSLTIQCQVDSQVTMMFWYRQQPGQSLTLIATANQGSEATYESGFVIDKFPISRPNLTFSTLTVSNMSPEDSSIYLCSGGGRPNEKLFFGSGTQLSVL.

The chain combines TRBV7-2 with TRBJ2-7, with 8 positions matching TRBD1. Germline assignment: CDR1 SGHTA and CDR2 FQGNSA. Trimming at V came to 2 bases and at J to 3 bases, leaving 6 bases not matched to a gene. CDR3 length: 15 residues. The CDR3 sequence is CASSLYLGQGYEQYF. The CDR3 DNA sequence: TGTGCCAGCAGCTTATATCTAGGACAGGGCTACGAGCAGTACTTC.

In its sample, this clonotype was seen many times. This chain uses TRBV5-6 with TRBJ1-6; D ambiguous. V lost 9 bases and J lost 11, with 21 bases in between. The CDR3 runs 14 residues. Germline assignment: CDR1 SGHDT and CDR2 YYEEEE. The CDR3: CATRGSSDTTPLHF. The DNA for the CDR3 is TGTGCCACCCGCGGGAGCTCGGATACTACACCCCTCCACTTT.

This chain connects TRBV11-2 to TRBJ2-1, with D perhaps TRBD2 (5 bases). Germline V gives CDR1 SGHAT, CDR2 FQNNGV. Trimming stripped 3 bases from V and 15 bases from J, with 15 bases between. The CDR3 spans 12 residues. CDR3 nucleotides: TGTGCCAGCAGCTTTGAGGACTGGATGACGTTCTTC. Its protein product is CASSFEDWMTFF.

This clonotype was observed a few times. V and J are TRBV7-9 and TRBJ1-1; 11 bases are a match to TRBD1. The V and J ends lost 5 bases and 0 bases, in that order; junction bases with no gene match: 8. There are 17 residues in the CDR3. CDR1 SEHNR and CDR2 FQNEAQ come from the germline V gene (reference sequence). The chain's CDR3 is CASSPFGTGGMNTEAFF. Written as DNA, the CDR3 is TGTGCCAGCAGCCCTTTTGGGACAGGGGGGATGAACACTGAAGCTTTCTTT.

This chain links TRBV2 with TRBJ2-5; 10 positions agree with TRBD2. CDR1 and CDR2 from the germline V gene are SNHLY and FYNNEI. V shed 2 bases, J shed 0 bases, and the junction held 9 bases outside the gene matches. The CDR3 is made up of 18 amino acids. The DNA of the CDR3 is TGTGCCAGCAGTGAACCCGTAGCGGGGGGCCTTTACCAAGAGACCCAGTACTTC. This codes for CASSEPVAGGLYQETQYF.

As concerns this clonotype: One end of the junction does not line up with germline, which may come from a read error. The V and J genes are TRBV18 and TRBJ1-1; possible D gene TRBD1, 5 bases. There are 14 residues in the CDR3. The germline CDR1 and CDR2 sequences are KGHSH and LQKENI. As DNA, the CDR3 is TGTGCCAGCTCGCCACAAAGAGGGGATACTGAAGCTTTCTTT. Translation gives CASSPQRGDTEAFF.